The 23 T cell receptor beta chains presented below share a single source sample, sequenced in a study of early T cells in non-severe SARS-CoV-2 infection. TCRdb redid the calling of the 5' RACE reads with MiXCR, one entry per CDR3 protein. Found here are roughly 51,000 distinct CDR3 sequences, approximately 10% of them singletons; the top ten hold 10% to 13%. The source material was whole blood. The receptors come from an adult who was a healthcare worker with PCR-confirmed SARS-CoV-2 infection or an uninfected control (not recorded which).

This clonotype showed up many times. The chain links TRBV30 to TRBJ2-7; TRBD1 agrees at 9 bases. After removal of 2 bases from V and 5 bases from J, the junction contained 10 bases not matched to a gene. Per germline, CDR1 GTSNPN and CDR2 SVGIG (reference sequence). This CDR3 region has 15 residues. CDR3 sequence reads: CAWSSYRDRVDEQYF. The CDR3 DNA is TGTGCCTGGAGTTCTTACCGGGACAGGGTAGACGAGCAGTACTTC.

This clonotype was picked up a small number of times. One end of the junction varies from germline; a read error may be responsible. V gene TRBV28 combines with J gene TRBJ1-1; D may be TRBD1 (5 bases). This CDR3 region has 11 residues. Germline loops: CDR1 MDHEN, CDR2 SYDVKM. DNA for the CDR3: TGTGCCAGCAGTTTAGAGGGGTCCGCTTTTTTT. This encodes CASSLEGSAFF.

The chain combines TRBV28 with TRBJ1-1, with a weak D call TRBD1 (6 bases). The CDR3 runs to 14 residues. Trimming left V 3 bases short and J 5 bases short, with 13 bases between. Germline assignment: CDR1 MDHEN and CDR2 SYDVKM. CDR3 sequence reads: CASSFVGGGTEAFF. The CDR3 DNA is TGTGCCAGCAGTTTCGTAGGGGGAGGTACTGAAGCTTTCTTT.

This clonotype has ten or more counts. The V and J genes are TRBV7-3 and TRBJ2-2, with 10 bases identical to TRBD1. The CDR3 extends over 17 amino acids. The trim removed 3 bases at V and 6 bases at J, leaving 10 bases unmatched. Germline values: CDR1 SGHTA, CDR2 FQGTGA. CDR3 nucleotides: TGTGCCAGCAGCTTGACGCCGGGGACAGGGGCCGCCGGGGAGCTGTTTTTT. This gives the protein CASSLTPGTGAAGELFF.

This clonotype showed up many times. The genes are TRBV20-1 and TRBJ1-3; D gene ambiguous. The CDR3 is made up of 13 amino acids. From germline, CDR1 is DFQATT and CDR2 SNEGSKA (reference sequence). V was trimmed by 5 bases and J by 0 bases, leaving 8 bases between them. This chain's CDR3 is CSALDRSGNTIYF. In nucleotides, the CDR3 is TGCAGTGCTTTGGACCGCTCTGGAAACACCATATATTTT.

The rearrangement joins TRBV19 to TRBJ2-1; D is tentatively TRBD1 or TRBD2 (5 bases each). Trimming removed 9 bases from V and 0 bases from J, with 15 bases in between. CDR3 length equals 15 residues. Germline V CDR1 and CDR2: LNHDA, SQIVND (reference sequence). CDR3: CASRDGRSSYNEQFF. The CDR3, as DNA: TGTGCCAGCCGGGACGGCAGAAGCTCCTACAATGAGCAGTTCTTC.

This clonotype was seen only a few times. This chain connects TRBV6-4 to TRBJ2-1, with 7 nucleotides matching TRBD2. The trim removed 7 bases at V and 7 bases at J, leaving 13 bases unmatched. This CDR3 comprises 15 residues. Germline values: CDR1 MRHNA, CDR2 SNTAGT. The CDR3 spells CASNLASGIRNEQFF. CDR3 in DNA: TGTGCCAGCAATCTAGCCAGCGGGATTCGGAATGAGCAGTTCTTC.

This clonotype was picked up a small number of times. This chain links TRBV7-8 with TRBJ2-2; D not certain. The CDR3 totals 14 residues. The V end was cut by 2 bases, the J end by 4 bases, with 8 bases between. Germline V gene data show CDR1 as SGHVS and CDR2 as FQNEAQ. As DNA, the CDR3 is TGTGCCAGCAGCTTAATGCGCCTCACCGGGGAGCTGTTTTTT. It encodes CASSLMRLTGELFF.

This chain joins TRBV5-1 and TRBJ2-7; the D is unclear. This CDR3 is 14 amino acids long. The germline gives CDR1 SGHRS, CDR2 YFSETQ. V shed 4 bases and J shed 5 bases, with 16 bases lying between them. This CDR3 reads CASSPEVTRNEQYF. The CDR3 DNA follows: TGCGCCAGCAGCCCGGAAGTGACTCGTAACGAGCAGTACTTC.

This clonotype was seen a few times. The rearrangement links TRBV28 to TRBJ2-1, with D possibly TRBD2 on 5 matching bases. The V gene lost 3 bases and the J gene lost 10 bases, with 19 bases spanning the gap. This CDR3 has 15 residues. In germline, CDR1 is MDHEN, CDR2 SYDVKM. The CDR3 DNA reads TGTGCCAGCAGTTTGACGCGGGCATGGGCGAGGGAGCAGTTCTTC. Its protein is CASSLTRAWAREQFF.

The chain couples TRBV6-6 to TRBJ2-2; D is perhaps TRBD1 (5 bases). Trimming took 2 bases from V and 4 from J, leaving 11 bases between them. This CDR3 is built from 15 residues. Germline-derived CDR1 and CDR2 are MNHNY and SVGAGI (reference sequence). The CDR3 bases are TGTGCCAGCAGTTACATTCAGGGTTCCACCGGGGAGCTGTTTTTT. Its protein product is CASSYIQGSTGELFF.

This clonotype was detected many times. The CDR3 is CASRDRPNTGELFF. CDR3 coding DNA: TGTGCCAGCAGAGACAGACCGAACACCGGGGAGCTGTTTTTT. The genes are TRBV7-6 and TRBJ2-2; TRBD1 might be the D (5 bases). CDR3 length equals 14 residues. Germline CDR1 and CDR2: SGHVS and FNYEAQ. Deletions cut 6 bases from V and 0 bases from J, with 8 bases between. Drawing the rest from reference TRBV7-6 and TRBJ2-2, the complete variable domain is GAGVSQSPRYKVTKRGQDVALRCDPISGHVSLYWYRQALGQGPEFLTYFNYEAQQDKSGLPNDRFSAERPEGSISTLTIQRTEQRDSAMYRCASRDRPNTGELFFGEGSRLTVL.

This chain connects TRBV11-2 to TRBJ1-1, with D unclear. This CDR3 comprises 13 residues. Germline V CDR1 and CDR2: SGHAT, FQNNGV. The V end lost 5 bases, the J end lost 8 bases, and 15 bases lay between the germline ends. The CDR3 reads CASSAPSRVEAFF. Written as DNA, the CDR3 is TGTGCCAGCAGCGCACCATCCCGGGTGGAAGCTTTCTTT. The whole variable domain, remainder taken from reference TRBV11-2 and TRBJ1-1, is EAGVAQSPRYKIIEKRQSVAFWCNPISGHATLYWYQQILGQGPKLLIQFQNNGVVDDSQLPKDRFSAERLKGVDSTLKIQPAKLEDSAVYLCASSAPSRVEAFFGQGTRLTVV.

The chain couples TRBV5-5 to TRBJ2-7, with D uncertain. This CDR3 is built from 11 residues. Germline V CDR1 and CDR2: SGHKS, YYEKEE (reference sequence). Trimming left V 2 bases short and J 4 bases short, with 4 bases between. This CDR3 reads CASSFEYEQYF. The CDR3 DNA reads TGTGCCAGCAGCTTCGAGTACGAGCAGTACTTC.

The table lists this clonotype with many counts. V and J are TRBV5-1 and TRBJ2-1, with 11 bases fitting TRBD1. V trimming: 4 bases; J trimming: 10 bases; junction bases outside the gene matches: 10. The CDR3 is made up of 15 amino acids. Germline V gene sequence: CDR1 SGHRS, CDR2 YFSETQ. CDR3 DNA sequence: TGCGCCAGCAGCACCGCCGGGACAGGGGGTGAAGAGCAGTTCTTC. Translated: CASSTAGTGGEEQFF.

The V gene is TRBV20-1, the J gene TRBJ2-7; 7 nucleotides line up with TRBD1. The CDR3 contains 14 residues. Germline V lookup: CDR1 DFQATT, CDR2 SNEGSKA (reference sequence). J gave up 2 bases and V 5 bases, and 9 bases lay outside the gene matches. The CDR3: CSAVDRRVPYEQYF. In DNA, the CDR3 is TGCAGTGCTGTGGACAGGAGAGTTCCCTACGAGCAGTACTTC.

There are many counts of this clonotype. CDR3 residues: CASSRDRAYEQYF. The CDR3 nucleotides are TGTGCCAGCAGTCGGGACCGGGCCTACGAGCAGTACTTC. This chain links TRBV27 with TRBJ2-7; D possibly uses TRBD1 or TRBD2 (5 bases each). The CDR3 loop spans 13 amino acids. The germline V gene has CDR1 MNHEY and CDR2 SMNVEV (reference sequence). The ends were cut back, 5 bases at V and 2 bases at J, with 10 bases in the middle.

In its sample, this clonotype was seen many times. V is TRBV7-8 and J is TRBJ2-3; 7 nucleotides align to TRBD2. The CDR3 loop spans 16 amino acids. Trimming removed 5 bases from V and 5 bases from J; junction bases left unmatched: 13. Looked up from germline, CDR1 is SGHVS and CDR2 is FQNEAQ. The CDR3 sequence: CASSRTREGWVDTQYF. CDR3 bases: TGTGCCAGCAGCCGAACGAGGGAGGGATGGGTAGATACGCAGTATTTT.

This clonotype was counted only a few times. The chain carries TRBV28 and TRBJ1-5; 9 bases are shared with TRBD1. CDR1 is MDHEN and CDR2 is SYDVKM in the germline V gene. J lost 5 bases, V lost 6 bases, and 8 bases had no gene match. This CDR3 is 15 amino acids long. CDR3 sequence reads: CASRDPGQGYQPQHF. CDR3 nucleotides: TGTGCCAGCAGAGATCCGGGACAGGGATATCAGCCCCAGCATTTT.

In its sample, this clonotype was seen a few times. The chain uses TRBV10-1 and TRBJ2-1; no firm D call. The germline V gene encodes CDR1 WNHNN and CDR2 SYGVQD (reference sequence). V lost 6 bases to trimming and J lost 7 bases, with 16 bases between them. The CDR3 length is 14 residues. The CDR3 reads CASSRTPDGNEQFF. For the CDR3, the DNA is TGCGCCAGCAGCAGAACTCCTGACGGGAATGAGCAGTTCTTC.

This clonotype has a single count. Germline is not matched at one junction end, which may reflect a read error. The rearrangement links TRBV20-1 to TRBJ2-1, with 11 bases aligning to TRBD1. Germline CDR1 reads DFQATT; CDR2 reads SNEGSKA (reference sequence). CDR3 length equals 14 residues. Written as DNA, the CDR3 is TGCTGTGCTAGACTCGGACAGGGGGCGCGTGAGCAGTTCTTC. Translating gives CCARLGQGAREQFF.

This clonotype was seen only a few times. The chain recombines TRBV7-9 with TRBJ1-4, with TRBD1 matching over 8 bases. The length of the CDR3 is 19 residues. Germline CDR1 SEHNR, CDR2 FQNEAQ (reference sequence). V gave up 5 bases and J gave up 2 bases; unmatched junction bases: 16. For the CDR3, the DNA is TGTGCCAGCAGCCCCCCCCCAGACAGGGGATACCGGACTAATGAAAAACTGTTTTTT. Translated: CASSPPPDRGYRTNEKLFF.

The CDR3 sequence is CSVGSGTVNEKLFF. The CDR3, as DNA: TGCAGCGTTGGTTCCGGGACAGTTAATGAAAAACTGTTTTTT. The rearrangement joins TRBV29-1 to TRBJ1-4, with TRBD1 matching 7 bases. CDR1 SQVTM and CDR2 ANQGSEA come from the germline V gene. This CDR3 is 14 amino acids long. V shed 4 bases, J shed 4 bases, and the junction held 6 bases outside the gene matches.